This T cell receptor (beta chain) was recovered during a study of CD8+CD57+ T cells in acquired aplastic anemia (dated by TCRdb to the late 2010s). Background for the entire study: On average, sorted CD4+ and CD8+ cells yielded around 3.5 ug of extracted DNA, with a range of about 0.19 to 30 ug. An average of approximately 10 million reads for CD4+ cells and 11 million to 13 million reads for CD8+ cells was obtained from healthy donor samples.

TCR beta VDJ combination and CDR3 sequence profiling used genomic DNA as the template. An Illumina HiSeq 2000 was the platform used for TCR repertoire sequencing. From the authors' description of their analysis: TRBV/TRBJ rearrangement plots, CDR3 size and DJ length profiles, and Simpson's diversity index were used to evaluate the repertoires. Whichever DNA sequence was most abundant in the deep sequencing data was defined as the immunodominant clone. CDR3 amino acid sequences were screened for sharing across subjects and compared with published repertoires and the VDJdb database. In-frame beta chains were kept once TCRdb had trimmed the public reads at Q25 with fastp and called clones with MiXCR. Rows are combined by CDR3 protein, so each entry shows the most common genes and DNA. TCRdb's processing, not the study's, gives the V and J calls here. The table for this sample lists 95,000 to 120,000 distinct CDR3 sequences; roughly 51% of them were counted only once. The ten largest clones take up roughly a third of the sample.

This clonotype was counted many times. The antigen it recognizes is unknown. Base-call qualities are not available, and no considerably larger clone is one nucleotide away. TCR repertoires of sorted CD4+ and CD8+ blood T cells from severe aplastic anemia patients and healthy subjects were deep-sequenced in the study. Ficoll-Paque density gradient centrifugation was used to isolate peripheral blood mononuclear cells. Before DNA extraction, CD4+ and CD8+ T cells were sorted with FACS or magnetic beads. The research as a whole found: About 29 CD8+ CDR3 sequences were found to be shared between patients and controls, but these sequences appeared to be highly expressed in patients and within the immunodominant clones of the patients. Patients and healthy controls showed no significant difference in CD8+ Simpson's diversity (P=0.060).

After removal of 1 base from V and 3 bases from J, the junction retains 5 bases not matched to a gene. As encoded in the germline V gene, CDR1 is SGHRS while CDR2 is YFSETQ. Reading from cysteine to phenylalanine, the CDR3 counts 15 amino acids. The only DNA kept is the CDR3, 45 bases in frame from the first base. Recombination connected TRBV5-1 to TRBJ2-7, and 9 bases in between align with TRBD1. Material: sorted CD4+, CD8+, or CD8+CD57+ T cells (not recorded which) from PBMCs. This receptor was obtained from a human donor in good health, serving as a control. The nucleotides are TGCGCCAGCAGCTTGTATACAGGGGGCTACTACGAGCAGTACTTC. Translated, this gives CASSLYTGGYYEQYF.